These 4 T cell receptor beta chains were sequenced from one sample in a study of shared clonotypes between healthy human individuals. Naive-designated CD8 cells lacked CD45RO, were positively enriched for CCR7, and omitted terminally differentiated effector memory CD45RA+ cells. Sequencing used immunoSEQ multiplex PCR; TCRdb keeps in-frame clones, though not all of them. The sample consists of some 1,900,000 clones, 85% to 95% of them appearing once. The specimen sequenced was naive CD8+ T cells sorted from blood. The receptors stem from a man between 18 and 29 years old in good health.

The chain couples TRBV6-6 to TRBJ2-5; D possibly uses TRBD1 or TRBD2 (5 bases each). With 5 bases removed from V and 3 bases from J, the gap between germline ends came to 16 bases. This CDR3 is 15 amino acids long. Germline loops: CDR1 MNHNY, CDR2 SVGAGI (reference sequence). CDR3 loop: CASSPRDKGEETQYF. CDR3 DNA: TGTGCCAGCAGTCCCCGGGATAAAGGGGAAGAGACCCAGTACTTC.

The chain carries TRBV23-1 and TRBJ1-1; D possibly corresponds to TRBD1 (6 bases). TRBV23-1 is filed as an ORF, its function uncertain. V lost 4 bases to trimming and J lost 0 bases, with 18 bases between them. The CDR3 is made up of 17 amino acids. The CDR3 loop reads CASSRIRGPPMNTEAFF. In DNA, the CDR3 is TGCGCCAGCAGTCGGATCAGGGGTCCCCCCATGAACACTGAAGCTTTCTTT.

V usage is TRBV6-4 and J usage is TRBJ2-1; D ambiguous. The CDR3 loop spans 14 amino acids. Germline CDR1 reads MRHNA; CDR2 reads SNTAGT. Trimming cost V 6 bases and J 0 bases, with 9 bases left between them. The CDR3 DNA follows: TGTGCCAGCAGCCCAGCAGGCTCCTACAATGAGCAGTTCTTC. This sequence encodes CASSPAGSYNEQFF.

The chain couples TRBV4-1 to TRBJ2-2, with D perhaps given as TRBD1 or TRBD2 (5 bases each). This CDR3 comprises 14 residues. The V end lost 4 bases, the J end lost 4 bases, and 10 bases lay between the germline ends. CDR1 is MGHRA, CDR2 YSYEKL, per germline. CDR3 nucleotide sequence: TGCGCCAGCAGCCTCTTGGGGACCACCGGGGAGCTGTTTTTT. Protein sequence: CASSLLGTTGELFF.